Listed below are T cell receptor beta chains from one sample, sequenced in a study of blood T cells in healthy people across ages. TCRdb recomputed calls from the 5' RACE reads with MiXCR, one row per CDR3 protein. The sample shows fewer than 750,000 distinct CDR3 sequences, approximately 52% of them seen only once. Specimen: blood. The receptors here all came from a woman aged 80 or older in good health. Both conserved end residues are part of each CDR3. The D gene is left open where the match is weak. Size is omitted from some rows. Given values are once, few, many or a class for expanded clones.

J	V	size	D	CDR3	DNA
TRBJ1-3	TRBV18	-	-	CASSPPVGSGNTIYF	TGTGCCAGCTCACCACCGGTAGGCTCTGGAAACACCATATATTTT
TRBJ2-7	TRBV20-1	many	TRBD2	CSASDGGASSYEQYF	TGCAGTGCTAGCGACGGGGGGGCCTCATCCTACGAGCAGTACTTC
TRBJ2-7	TRBV29-1	many	-	CSILLRRQAAEQYF	TGCAGCATACTACTCAGGAGACAGGCGGCCGAGCAGTACTTC
TRBJ2-1	TRBV9	-	-	CASSDAGGPYNEQFF	TGTGCCAGCAGCGACGCTGGGGGGCCCTACAATGAGCAGTTCTTC
TRBJ2-5	TRBV7-2	many	TRBD2	CASSSRGAETQYF	TGTGCCAGCAGCTCGCGGGGGGCTGAGACCCAGTACTTC
TRBJ2-7	TRBV7-2	many	TRBD2	CASSYRPSGGALSYEQYF	TGTGCCAGCAGCTATCGGCCCTCGGGGGGGGCTCTCTCCTACGAGCAGTACTTC
TRBJ2-5	TRBV7-6	-	TRBD2	CASSSYGLAGGRSEQYF	TGTGCCAGCAGCTCATATGGACTAGCGGGAGGTAGATCTGAGCAGTACTTC
TRBJ2-5	TRBV7-9	few	-	CASSPPPAQETQYF	TGTGCCAGCAGCCCTCCACCAGCTCAAGAGACCCAGTACTTC
TRBJ2-1	TRBV12-3/TRBV12-4	-	-	CASRDSASSYNEQFF	TGTGCCAGCCGAGACTCGGCGAGCTCCTACAATGAGCAGTTCTTC
TRBJ2-7	TRBV7-2	-	TRBD2	CASSLTSGSRVWYEQYF	TGTGCCAGCAGCTTAACTAGCGGGAGTCGAGTTTGGTACGAGCAGTACTTC
TRBJ1-6	TRBV6-2/TRBV6-3	-	TRBD1	CASRRTGGNSPLHF	TGTGCCAGCAGGAGGACAGGGGGTAATTCACCCCTCCACTTT